This TCR beta chain was profiled in a study of blood T cell repertoires in COVID-19. Study at large: Acute and convalescent COVID-19 specimens originated in the United States, Italy and Spain. T cells, B-cell-depleted T cells, or PBMCs supplied cDNA or gDNA.

Authors' data handling: Researchers report that nucleated cell counts were estimated from reference gene primer amplification. Profiled with immunoSEQ multiplex PCR; TCRdb holds only in-frame clones, not every one. That table gives V, J and clone size, and the DNA gave D and trimming. The sample lists approximately 500,000 clones; 75% to 90% were seen once. The receptor was isolated from a human donor in a cohort sampled during active COVID-19. The sample taken for sequencing was peripheral blood.

The CDR3: CASSFAGTENGYTF. CDR3 nucleotide sequence: TGTGCCAGCAGCTTCGCCGGGACAGAGAATGGCTACACCTTC. The J gene is TRBJ1-2, the V gene TRBV5-5, with 7 nucleotides matching TRBD1. This CDR3 has 14 amino acids. Trimming took 2 bases from V and 6 from J; bases not matched to a gene: 7. From germline, CDR1 is SGHKS and CDR2 YYEKEE (reference sequence).